This is a list of T cell receptor beta chains from one sample in a study of T cell responses to AZD1222 COVID-19 vaccine. Measured with immunoSEQ multiplex PCR; TCRdb has only the in-frame clones, and not every one. Among approximately 100,000 clones, roughly 92% were seen once, and the ten largest hold around 4.3%. Here the sequenced sample was peripheral blood, taken on day 0 of AZD1222 vaccination. The receptor set was obtained from an adult in good health. Each CDR3 is given with its conserved first and last residue.

v_gene,j_gene,CDR3aa
TRBV6-1,TRBJ2-4,CASSDFGGQNIQYF
TRBV19,TRBJ1-5,CAGGQGVGSQPQHF
TRBV19,TRBJ1-1,CASSMGGTEAFF
TRBV7-9,TRBJ1-2,CASSLWGAGANYGYTF
TRBV6-5,TRBJ1-2,CASTQPGDYGYTF
TRBV19,TRBJ1-5,CASHPSGGPSNQPQHF
TRBV5-1,TRBJ1-1,CASSLGPRARTEAFF
TRBV3-1/TRBV3-2,TRBJ1-6,CASSQAGTGDSPLHF
TRBV4-2,TRBJ1-1,CASSQVDTEAFF
TRBV7-8,TRBJ1-4,CASSLVPSSTNEKLFF
TRBV5-4,TRBJ1-3,CASSLNGNTIYF
TRBV14,TRBJ2-2,CASSQRGAGTGELFF
TRBV6-4,TRBJ2-2,CASRGLANTGELFF
TRBV5-1,TRBJ2-2,CASSLVTTGELFF
TRBV7-2,TRBJ1-2,CASSQRTGVGYTF
TRBV6-2/TRBV6-3,TRBJ2-2,CASSRAGGLTGELFF
TRBV9,TRBJ2-3,CASSFSGTSTDTQYF
TRBV6-4,TRBJ1-2,CASTLRTGVGYTF
TRBV4-3,TRBJ2-2,CASSQVQGARARGGELFF
TRBV29-1,TRBJ2-3,CSVAEGTDTQYF
TRBV9,TRBJ1-2,CASSEGLKADGYTF
TRBV6-5,TRBJ1-1,CASSRDRLGTEAFF
TRBV27,TRBJ2-5,CASSLDRGIETQYF
TRBV30,TRBJ2-5,CAWTPLQTQYF
TRBV4-3,TRBJ1-4,CASSQDGEGPANEKLFF
TRBV4-1,TRBJ1-6,CASSQDRIPDSPLHF
TRBV7-3,TRBJ2-2,CASSLNPGPNTGELFF
TRBV18,TRBJ1-5,CASSRQNNQPQHF
TRBV7-8,TRBJ1-4,CASSPPGTGIRKLFF
TRBV6-5,TRBJ2-7,CASRLPGQAAYEQYF
TRBV7-9,TRBJ1-2,CASSLVKVDGYTF
TRBV19,TRBJ2-7,CASGGGGGRGEQYF
TRBV6-1,TRBJ1-6,CASSEGAGASSPLHF
TRBV9,TRBJ2-5,CASSAPLGETQYF
TRBV25-1,TRBJ2-1,CASSFRTSGAYNEQFF
TRBV7-2,TRBJ1-5,CASSLGWSPHQPQHF
TRBV6-5,TRBJ1-3,CASRRGSGNTIYF
TRBV7-3,TRBJ2-3,CASSSPGSDTQYF
TRBV4-2,TRBJ1-6,CASSQPQGDSPLHF
TRBV21-1,TRBJ2-7,CASSPGRLAGPYEQYF
TRBV13,TRBJ1-2,CASRRGEISLDGGYTF
TRBV14,TRBJ1-2,CASSQDLSYGYTF
TRBV19,TRBJ1-5,CASSISGGRSNQPQHF